The sequence of this T cell receptor (beta chain) was determined in a study of blood T cell repertoires in COVID-19. The CDR3 totals 14 residues. The V and J ends lost 4 bases and 7 bases respectively, with 17 bases between them. Germline V gene sequence: CDR1 SGHDT, CDR2 YYEEEE. Repertoires were generated with immunoSEQ multiplex PCR, while TCRdb's copy carries only in-frame clones and drops some. Of approximately 180,000 clones listed, approximately 80% are singletons. The clonotype was recovered from a woman aged 80 or over with COVID-19, enrolled during active disease. The sequenced sample consisted of peripheral blood. The chain is built from TRBV5-6 and TRBJ1-2, with D perhaps matching TRBD1 (5 bases). The CDR3 bases are TGTGCCAGCAGCCCGGTAGGGGCGGGGTTTGGCTACACCTTC. Its translation is CASSPVGAGFGYTF.